This note documents a single T cell receptor (beta chain) sequence. Germline V gene data show CDR1 as SGHRS and CDR2 as YFSETQ. This CDR3 region has 14 residues. Losses at the gene ends were 6 bases for V and 2 bases for J; bases not matched to a gene: 6. The data are from a study of blood T cell repertoires in COVID-19. Study-level information: Samples taken during acute and convalescent COVID-19 were collected in the United States, Italy and Spain.

In the original analysis: Estimation of nucleated cell counts relied on the amplification of reference gene primers. TCRdb's copy holds only in-frame clones and misses some; the assay was immunoSEQ multiplex PCR. The DNA was the basis for D and trimming; V, J and clone size are from that table. The table lists some 30,000 clones, about 82% of them singletons, with approximately 6.3% in the top ten. This sequence was found in a man aged 60-69 years with active COVID-19. The sample was peripheral blood. The chain has TRBV5-1 and TRBJ2-5, with TRBD1 matching over 8 bases. CDR3 bases: TGCGCCAGCACCAGACAGGGGCGGCAAGAGACCCAGTACTTC. Translation gives CASTRQGRQETQYF.